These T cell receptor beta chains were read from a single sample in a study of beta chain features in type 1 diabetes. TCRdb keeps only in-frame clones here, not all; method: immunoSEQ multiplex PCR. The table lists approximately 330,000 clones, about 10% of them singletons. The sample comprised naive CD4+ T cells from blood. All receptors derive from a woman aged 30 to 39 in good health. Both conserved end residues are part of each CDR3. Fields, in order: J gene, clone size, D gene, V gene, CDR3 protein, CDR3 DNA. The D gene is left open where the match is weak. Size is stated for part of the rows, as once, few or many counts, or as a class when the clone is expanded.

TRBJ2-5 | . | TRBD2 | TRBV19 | CASRETSGIEETQYF | TGTGCCAGTAGGGAGACTAGCGGGATTGAGGAGACCCAGTACTTC
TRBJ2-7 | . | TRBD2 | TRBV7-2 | CASSLATSGKTYEQYF | TGTGCCAGCAGCTTAGCGACTAGCGGGAAGACGTACGAGCAGTACTTC
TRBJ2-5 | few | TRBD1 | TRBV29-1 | CSARQGAGETQYF | TGCAGCGCAAGACAGGGGGCTGGAGAGACCCAGTACTTC
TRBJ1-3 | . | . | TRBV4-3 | CASSHPAGDSGNTIYF | TGCGCCAGCAGCCATCCCGCAGGGGACTCTGGAAACACCATATATTTT
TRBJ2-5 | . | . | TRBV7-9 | CASSLVTTQYF | TGTGCCAGCAGCTTAGTTACAACCCAGTACTTC
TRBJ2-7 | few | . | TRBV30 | CAWSAGQFGYEQYF | TGTGCCTGGAGTGCCGGACAGTTCGGCTACGAGCAGTACTTC
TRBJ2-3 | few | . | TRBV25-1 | CASSEPGGTDTQYF | TGTGCCAGCAGTGAACCGGGGGGCACAGATACGCAGTATTTT
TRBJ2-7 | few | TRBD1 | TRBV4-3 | CASSRLGQGAYEQYF | TGCGCCAGCAGCCGCCTTGGACAGGGGGCTTACGAGCAGTACTTC
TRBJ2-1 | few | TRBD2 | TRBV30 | CASSPTGTSGRREQFF | TGTGCCTCTTCCCCAACCGGGACTAGCGGGAGAAGAGAGCAGTTCTTC
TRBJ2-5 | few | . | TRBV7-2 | CASSSRITGQETQYF | TGTGCCAGCAGCTCCCGAATTACGGGTCAAGAGACCCAGTACTTC
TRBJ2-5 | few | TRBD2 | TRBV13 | CASSFYSGRRETQYF | TGTGCCAGCAGCTTTTATAGCGGGAGGCGAGAGACCCAGTACTTC
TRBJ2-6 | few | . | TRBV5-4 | CASSLGSSGANVLTF | TGTGCCAGCAGCTTGGGGAGCTCTGGGGCCAACGTCCTGACTTTC
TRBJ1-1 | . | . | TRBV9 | CASSFGHLNTEAFF | TGTGCCAGCAGCTTTGGACACTTGAACACTGAAGCTTTCTTT
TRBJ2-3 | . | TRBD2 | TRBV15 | CATSTIAGGPSDTQYF | TGTGCCACCAGCACCATAGCGGGAGGGCCCTCAGATACGCAGTATTTT
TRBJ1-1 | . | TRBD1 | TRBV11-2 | CASSLVQGNTEAFF | TGTGCCAGCAGCTTAGTACAGGGGAATACTGAAGCTTTCTTT
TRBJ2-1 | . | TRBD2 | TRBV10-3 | CAISEGGTSGSSSSYNEQFF | TGTGCCATCAGTGAGGGGGGGACTAGCGGGAGTTCGAGCTCCTACAATGAGCAGTTCTTC
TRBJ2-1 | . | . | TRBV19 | CASSILNEQFF | TGTGCCAGTAGTATCCTGAATGAGCAGTTCTTC
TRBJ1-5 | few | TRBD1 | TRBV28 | CASSRDRGSNQPQHF | TGTGCCAGCAGTCGGGACAGGGGAAGCAATCAGCCCCAGCATTTT
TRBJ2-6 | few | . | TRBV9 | CASSARDTDSGANVLTF | TGTGCCAGCAGCGCACGGGACACCGACTCTGGGGCCAACGTCCTGACTTTC
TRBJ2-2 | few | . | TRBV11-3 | CASAPGLTGAGELFF | TGTGCCAGCGCTCCGGGTTTAACCGGGGCCGGGGAGCTGTTTTTT
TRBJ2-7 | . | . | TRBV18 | CASSPRGPYEQYF | TGTGCCAGCTCACCACGGGGGCCCTACGAGCAGTACTTC
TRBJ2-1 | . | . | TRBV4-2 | CASSQVGGGGSSYNEQFF | TGTGCCAGCAGCCAAGTAGGGGGCGGGGGGAGCTCCTACAATGAGCAGTTCTTC
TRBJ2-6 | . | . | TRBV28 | CASSSTGIVSGANVLTF | TGTGCCAGCAGTTCCACAGGAATCGTCTCTGGGGCCAACGTCCTGACTTTC
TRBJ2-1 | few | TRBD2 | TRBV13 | CASSLTGGGYNEQFF | TGTGCCAGCAGCTTGACGGGAGGAGGGTACAATGAGCAGTTCTTC
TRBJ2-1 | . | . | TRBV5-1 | CASSLGQSTYNEQFF | TGCGCCAGCAGCTTGGGACAGTCCACCTACAATGAGCAGTTCTTC
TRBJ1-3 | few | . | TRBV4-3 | CASSQDAGAGNTIYF | TGCGCCAGCAGCCAAGATGCAGGGGCTGGAAACACCATATATTTT
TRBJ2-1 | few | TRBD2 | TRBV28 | CASSSSGTRAYNEQFF | TGTGCCAGCAGTTCCTCCGGGACTAGAGCCTACAATGAGCAGTTCTTC
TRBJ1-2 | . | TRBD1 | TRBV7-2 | CASSQGAFNYGYTF | TGTGCCAGCAGCCAGGGGGCCTTTAACTATGGCTACACCTTC
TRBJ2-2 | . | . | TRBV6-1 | CASSARLGSLAGTGELFF | TGTGCCAGCAGTGCCCGACTAGGTTCTTTGGCGGGCACCGGGGAGCTGTTTTTT
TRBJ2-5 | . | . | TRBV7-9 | CASSTRDILLYF | TGTGCCAGCAGCACAAGGGACATACTTCTGTACTTC
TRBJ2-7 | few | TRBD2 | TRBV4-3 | CASSPSSGRTYEQYF | TGCGCCAGCAGCCCTTCTAGCGGGAGGACCTACGAGCAGTACTTC
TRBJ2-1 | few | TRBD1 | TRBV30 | CAWSPLDRIDNEQFF | TGTGCCTGGAGTCCCCTGGACAGGATCGACAATGAGCAGTTCTTC
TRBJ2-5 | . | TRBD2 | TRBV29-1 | CSVPTSGRSQETQYF | TGCAGCGTTCCTACTAGCGGGAGATCCCAAGAGACCCAGTACTTC
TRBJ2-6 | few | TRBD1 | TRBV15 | CATSREYGAGGGGANVLTF | TGTGCCACCAGCAGAGAATACGGGGCAGGGGGCGGTGGGGCCAACGTCCTGACTTTC
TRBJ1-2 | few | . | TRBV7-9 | CASSFRDTNDGYTF | TGTGCCAGCAGCTTCCGGGACACAAACGATGGCTACACCTTC
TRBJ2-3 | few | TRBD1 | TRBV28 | CASSSDREVTDTQYF | TGTGCCAGCAGTTCGGACAGGGAGGTTACAGATACGCAGTATTTT
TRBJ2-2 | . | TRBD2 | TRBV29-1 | CSVDASGTGELFF | TGCAGCGTTGACGCTAGCGGCACCGGGGAGCTGTTTTTT
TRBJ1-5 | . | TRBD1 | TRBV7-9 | CASSSTGAKYSNQPQHF | TGTGCCAGCAGCTCGACAGGGGCGAAGTATAGCAATCAGCCCCAGCATTTT
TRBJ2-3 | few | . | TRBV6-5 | CASRLALSTDTQYF | TGTGCCAGCAGGCTAGCGCTCAGCACAGATACGCAGTATTTT
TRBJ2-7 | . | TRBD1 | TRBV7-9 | CASSSRGGTGAYEQYF | TGTGCCAGCAGCTCGCGTGGAGGGACAGGGGCCTACGAGCAGTACTTC
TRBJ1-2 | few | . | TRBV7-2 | CASSLVSGEDYGYTF | TGTGCCAGCAGCTTAGTCTCAGGGGAAGACTATGGCTACACCTTC
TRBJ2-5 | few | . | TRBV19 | CASTKSGWYQETQYF | TGTGCCAGTACTAAGTCGGGATGGTACCAAGAGACCCAGTACTTC